A selection of T cell receptor beta chains follows, all from one sample in a study of radiation and T cells in renal cell carcinoma. Some clones are missing from TCRdb's copy, which holds only in-frame ones; the method was immunoSEQ multiplex PCR. The sample yields roughly 120,000 clones, around 83% seen once. The material sequenced was blood, taken from a patient whose treatment included radiotherapy and nephrectomy. These receptors came from a woman aged 60-75 years with renal cell carcinoma. Both conserved end residues are part of each CDR3. The D gene is left open where the match is weak. Size is omitted from some rows. Given values are once, few, many or a class for expanded clones.

j_call,v_call,clone_size,cdr3_length,d_call,cdr3_nt,cdr3_aa
TRBJ2-1,TRBV4-1,NA,15,TRBD1,TGCGCCAGCAGCCGAGGGGACAGGGTCGACAATGAGCAGTTCTTC,CASSRGDRVDNEQFF
TRBJ2-3,TRBV4-2,NA,12,NA,TGTGCCAGCAGCCAAGAGGTCGGGACGCAGTATTTT,CASSQEVGTQYF
TRBJ1-1,TRBV2,NA,15,NA,TGTGCCAGCAATTTATTAGTCGGGGGGAGGACTGAAGCTTTCTTT,CASNLLVGGRTEAFF
TRBJ1-6,TRBV7-2,NA,14,NA,TGTGCCAGCAGCTTAGGGGGGAGTCTTTCACCCCTCCACTTT,CASSLGGSLSPLHF
TRBJ2-7,TRBV23-1,NA,19,NA,TGCGCCAGCAGACGAAATCCTAGGATGGGACGGATAAGCTCCTACGAGCAGTACTTC,CASRRNPRMGRISSYEQYF
TRBJ2-3,TRBV19,NA,15,NA,TGTGCCAGTAGTATAATGGGGGGAAGCACAGATACGCAGTATTTT,CASSIMGGSTDTQYF
TRBJ2-7,TRBV2,NA,14,NA,TGTGCCAGCAGTCCTACTACAGGGCCGGGTGAGCAGTACTTC,CASSPTTGPGEQYF
TRBJ2-2,TRBV19,NA,16,NA,TGTGCCAGTAGCCTTAACCACAGGGGGGGAACCGGGGAGCTGTTTTTT,CASSLNHRGGTGELFF
TRBJ1-1,TRBV11-1,NA,14,NA,TGTGCCAGCAGCCCAGGGTCTTATAACACTGAAGCTTTCTTT,CASSPGSYNTEAFF
TRBJ1-1,TRBV6-6,NA,12,NA,TGTGCCATCAGTGATTCGAACACTGAAGCTTTCTTT,CAISDSNTEAFF
TRBJ2-1,TRBV6-1,NA,16,TRBD2,TGTGCCAGCAGTGAGTCCAGCGGGGGCTCCTACAATGAGCAGTTCTTC,CASSESSGGSYNEQFF
TRBJ2-2,TRBV11-2,few,11,NA,TGTGCCAGCAACGGCTACGGGGAGCTGTTTTTT,CASNGYGELFF
TRBJ2-3,TRBV4-1,NA,17,TRBD1,TGCGCCAGCAGCCGTCAAGCCGGGACAGGGGGCACAGATACGCAGTATTTT,CASSRQAGTGGTDTQYF
TRBJ1-3,TRBV9,NA,13,NA,TGTGCCAGCAGCGGCGGACTGGGAAACACCATATATTTT,CASSGGLGNTIYF
TRBJ2-2,TRBV9,NA,16,NA,TGTGCCAGCAGCGTAGGTGGGTCTAAGGCGGCCGGGGAGCTGTTTTTT,CASSVGGSKAAGELFF
TRBJ1-1,TRBV2,NA,12,NA,TGTGCCAGCAGTGAAAGCACCACTGAAGCTTTCTTT,CASSESTTEAFF
TRBJ1-1,TRBV28,NA,15,NA,TGTGCCAGCAGTTTGGTCTTAGGGAGGCGGGCTGAAGCTTTCTTT,CASSLVLGRRAEAFF
TRBJ2-7,TRBV10-2,NA,13,TRBD1,TGCGCCAGCAGCCCCCGGGACAGGCACGAGCAGTACTTC,CASSPRDRHEQYF
TRBJ2-3,TRBV18,NA,14,NA,TGTGCCAGCTCTCTCCAGACAAATCCAGATACGCAGTATTTT,CASSLQTNPDTQYF
TRBJ1-2,TRBV6-1,once,13,NA,TGTGCCATCAGTGGTCCAGATAACTATGGCTACACCTTC,CAISGPDNYGYTF
TRBJ1-5,TRBV19,NA,15,NA,TGTGCCAGTAGTTTGAGTGGAAATGGCAATCAGCCCCAGCATTTT,CASSLSGNGNQPQHF
TRBJ1-5,TRBV4-1,NA,20,TRBD1,TGCGCCAGCAGCCAAGACGTACAGGGACAGGGTTTTAACAAAAGGCAGCCCCAGCATTTT,CASSQDVQGQGFNKRQPQHF
TRBJ1-2,TRBV29-1,NA,10,NA,TGCAGCGCCGACCATGGGGGCTACACCTTC,CSADHGGYTF
TRBJ2-5,TRBV30,NA,12,NA,TGTGCCTCCGGCAGGGGCCAAGAGACCCAGTACTTC,CASGRGQETQYF
TRBJ2-7,TRBV4-2,NA,15,NA,TGTGCCAGCAGCCAAGGGGCCCTAAACCCCTACGAGCAGTACTTC,CASSQGALNPYEQYF
TRBJ1-4,TRBV2,few,15,NA,TGTGCCAGCAGTGAATCACCAGGACAGAATGAAAAACTGTTTTTT,CASSESPGQNEKLFF
TRBJ2-2,TRBV11-2,NA,15,TRBD1,TGTGCCAGCAGCATCTCGACAGGGCACACCGGGGAGCTGTTTTTT,CASSISTGHTGELFF
TRBJ2-1,TRBV7-8,NA,15,TRBD2,TGTGCCAGCAGCTCAACTAGCGGGAGTTTCAATGAGCAGTTCTTC,CASSSTSGSFNEQFF
TRBJ1-2,TRBV4-1,NA,14,NA,TGCGCCAGCAGCCGTCCGGGACAAAACTATGGCTACACCTTC,CASSRPGQNYGYTF
TRBJ2-7,TRBV7-2,NA,14,NA,TGTGCCAGCAGCTGGACACAGCTTACCTACGAGCAGTACTTC,CASSWTQLTYEQYF
TRBJ2-4,TRBV19,few,13,NA,TGTGCCAGTAGTATAGATCATTTACGCATTCAGTACTTC,CASSIDHLRIQYF
TRBJ2-5,TRBV7-7,NA,15,TRBD2,TGTGCTAGCAGCGGTAGCGGGGGGACGGGAGAGACCCAGTACTTC,CASSGSGGTGETQYF
TRBJ1-2,TRBV28,NA,14,NA,TGTGCCAGCAGGGGGGCAGGGGTTAACTATGGCTACACCTTC,CASRGAGVNYGYTF
TRBJ2-1,TRBV2,NA,11,NA,TGTGCCAGCAGTTTAACAGATGAGCAGTTCTTC,CASSLTDEQFF
TRBJ1-4,TRBV7-9,NA,14,NA,TGTGCCAGCAGCTTAAGGCAGCTTAATGAAAAACTGTTTTTT,CASSLRQLNEKLFF
TRBJ1-1,TRBV18,NA,11,NA,TGTGCCAGCTCACCACCCACTGAAGCTTTCTTT,CASSPPTEAFF
TRBJ1-5,TRBV19,NA,14,NA,TGTGCCAGTAGTATAGGCAAAGGGCGTCAGCCCCAGCATTTT,CASSIGKGRQPQHF
TRBJ2-5,TRBV5-8,NA,13,NA,TGTGCCAGCAGCCTCTACACCCAAGAGACCCAGTACTTC,CASSLYTQETQYF
TRBJ2-7,TRBV4-3,NA,15,NA,TGCGCCAGCAGCCAAGACAGGTCAGCAATCTACGAGCAGTACTTC,CASSQDRSAIYEQYF
TRBJ1-2,TRBV28,few,15,TRBD1,TGTGCCAGCAGCCTGTACAGGGGGCGTCGTGAAGGCTACACCTTC,CASSLYRGRREGYTF
TRBJ2-5,TRBV6-6,once,13,NA,TGTGCCAGCAGTCGAGATGGACGGGAGACCCAGTACTTC,CASSRDGRETQYF
TRBJ2-7,TRBV27,NA,14,NA,TGTGCCAGCAGTTTATCGTTCCTTTCCTACGAGCAGTACTTC,CASSLSFLSYEQYF
TRBJ2-2,TRBV7-6,NA,16,TRBD2,TGTGCCAGCAGCTCCGTAGCGGGAGAGAACACCGGGGAGCTGTTTTTT,CASSSVAGENTGELFF
TRBJ2-3,TRBV29-1,NA,15,TRBD2,TGCAGCGTTGAAGGGACTAGCGGGGGCACAGATACGCAGTATTTT,CSVEGTSGGTDTQYF
TRBJ1-3,TRBV5-5,NA,17,NA,TGTGCCAGCAGCTTGAAATTGGTGGACCGCTTGGGAAACACCATATATTTT,CASSLKLVDRLGNTIYF